The next 12 T cell receptor beta chains were all read from a single sample in a study of breast tumors, draining lymph nodes, adjacent tissues. The lymph nodes were axillary draining lymph nodes from breast cancer patients. TCRdb called the multiplex PCR reads again in MiXCR, with one record for every CDR3 protein. The sample consists of 85,000 to 130,000 distinct CDR3 sequences, 21% of them appearing once. Sequencing was carried out using axillary lymph node tissue. These receptors were taken from a female donor with breast cancer. Some clones in this sample may be carry-over from other donors' samples.

This clonotype was seen repeatedly, ten times or more. The CDR3 region has the DNA TGTGCCAGCAGTCCACATAGTTGGACAGGGGAAGAGACCCAGTACTTC. This sequence encodes CASSPHSWTGEETQYF. The chain has TRBV2 and TRBJ2-5; 9 bases match TRBD1. The CDR3 has 16 residues. From germline, CDR1 is SNHLY and CDR2 FYNNEI. V shed 5 bases and J 3 bases; nucleotides not matched to a gene: 10.

The sample holds a few counts of this clonotype. The rearrangement uses TRBV28 and TRBJ2-1; D gene unclear. Germline lookup yields CDR1 MDHEN and CDR2 SYDVKM. Deletions cut 6 bases from V and 4 bases from J, with 13 bases between. CDR3 length: 14 residues. CDR3 in DNA: TGTGCCAGCAGCCGACGGCATGGATACAATGAGCAGTTCTTC. This codes for CASSRRHGYNEQFF. The full variable domain, rest sourced from reference TRBV28 and TRBJ2-1, is DVKVTQSSRYLVKRTGEKVFLECVQDMDHENMFWYRQDPGLGLRLIYFSYDVKMKEKGDIPEGYSVSREKKERFSLILESASTNQTSMYLCASSRRHGYNEQFFGPGTRLTVL.

The chain joins TRBV6-5 to TRBJ2-7, with D perhaps TRBD2 (5 bases). V was pared by 2 bases and J by 2 bases, with 13 bases between. From germline, CDR1 is MNHEY and CDR2 SVGAGI. This CDR3 is 15 amino acids long. The DNA of the CDR3 is TGTGCCAGCAGTTACAAACTAGTGCCAACCTACGAGCAGTACTTC. It specifies CASSYKLVPTYEQYF.

With respect to this clonotype: A much larger clonotype is one base distant, so this may be a read error. This chain links TRBV7-2 with TRBJ2-1, with a weak D call TRBD1 (5 bases). The germline gives CDR1 SGHTA, CDR2 FQGNSA. The CDR3 has 16 amino acids. The CDR3 DNA reads as TGTGCCGGCAGCTTAGGGGTTAGCCGTTATTCGGATGAGCAGTTCTTC. It translates to CAGSLGVSRYSDEQFF. The full variable domain, its missing parts supplied by reference TRBV7-2 and TRBJ2-1, is GAGVSQSPSNKVTEKGKDVELRCDPISGHTALYWYRQSLGQGLEFLIYFQGNSAPDKSGLPSDRFSAERTGGSVSTLTIQRTQQEDSAVYLCAGSLGVSRYSDEQFFGPGTRLTVL.

This clonotype was seen repeatedly, ten times or more. J is TRBJ2-3 and V is TRBV19, with a weak D call TRBD2 (5 bases). The CDR3 extends over 13 amino acids. The germline V gene has CDR1 LNHDA and CDR2 SQIVND (reference sequence). The V and J ends lost 7 bases and 8 bases respectively, with 16 bases between them. As DNA, the CDR3 is TGTGCCAGTACGTCTGTTCTTCGGGGTACGCAGTATTTT. Its protein is CASTSVLRGTQYF.

This clonotype was found many times. V is TRBV9 and J is TRBJ2-7; perhaps TRBD1 as D (5 bases). Germline V lookup: CDR1 SGDLS, CDR2 YYNGEE. The length of the CDR3 is 12 residues. The V gene lost 4 bases and the J gene lost 3 bases, with 8 bases spanning the gap. DNA for the CDR3: TGTGCCAGCAGCCTGACAGACTACGAGCAGTACTTC. It is translated as CASSLTDYEQYF. Full variable domain (remainder filled in from reference TRBV9 and TRBJ2-7): DSGVTQTPKHLITATGQRVTLRCSPRSGDLSVYWYQQSLDQGLQFLIQYYNGEERAKGNILERFSAQQFPDLHSELNLSSLELGDSALYFCASSLTDYEQYFGPGTRLTVT.

This clonotype was detected ten times or more. The chain links TRBV10-1 to TRBJ2-7; D call uncertain. The CDR3 is 11 residues long. Germline assignment: CDR1 WNHNN and CDR2 SYGVQD (reference sequence). V was shortened by 6 bases and J by 5 bases, with 8 bases between the two germline ends. The CDR3 nucleotides read TGCGCCAGCAGGTCCGTCCACGAGCAGTACTTC. Its translation is CASRSVHEQYF.

Details on this clonotype: The junction does not match germline at one end; this may be a read error. The chain employs TRBV7-3 and TRBJ1-1; possible D gene TRBD1, 6 bases. CDR1 is SGHTA, CDR2 FQGTGA, per germline. The CDR3 sequence is 16 residues long. CDR3 loop: CASSFQGGPMNTEAFF. CDR3 bases: TGTGCTAGCAGCTTTCAAGGGGGACCGATGAACACTGAAGCTTTCTTT. Drawing the rest from reference TRBV7-3 and TRBJ1-1, the complete variable domain is GAGVSQTPSNKVTEKGKYVELRCDPISGHTALYWYRQSLGQGPEFLIYFQGTGAADDSGLPNDRFFAVRPEGSVSTLKIQRTERGDSAVYLCASSFQGGPMNTEAFFGQGTRLTVV.

This clonotype was picked up many times. J is TRBJ2-2 and V is TRBV12-3 or TRBV12-4, with D possibly called TRBD1 or TRBD2 (5 bases each). The CDR3 is made up of 14 amino acids. With 7 bases removed from V and 6 bases from J, the gap between germline ends came to 15 bases. CDR3 sequence: CASKTPGSAGELFF. The CDR3, as DNA: TGTGCCAGCAAGACCCCAGGGAGCGCCGGGGAGCTGTTTTTT.

This clonotype was found many times. V is TRBV19 and J is TRBJ2-1, with unresolved D. There are 15 residues in the CDR3. CDR1 and CDR2 (germline): LNHDA, SQIVND (reference sequence). V was shortened by 9 bases and J by 3 bases, with 18 bases between the two germline ends. The CDR3 loop reads CASSRTPWDYNEQFF. The CDR3 DNA reads TGTGCCAGCAGCAGGACCCCCTGGGACTACAATGAGCAGTTCTTC.

This clonotype was counted at least ten times. The genes are TRBV7-9 and TRBJ2-7; 11 nucleotides line up with TRBD2. This CDR3 has 15 amino acids. V was clipped by 5 bases and J by 1 base; unmatched bases: 4. Germline CDR1 SEHNR, CDR2 FQNEAQ (reference sequence). CDR3 sequence: CASSKTSGKSYEQYF. The CDR3 DNA follows: TGTGCCAGCAGCAAGACTAGCGGGAAGTCCTACGAGCAGTACTTC.

This clonotype was recorded many times. The chain couples TRBV7-3 to TRBJ2-5; TRBD1 matches at 11 bases. The ends lost 5 bases at V and 3 bases at J; junction bases unmatched: 8. Per germline, CDR1 SGHTA and CDR2 FQGTGA. There are 16 residues in the CDR3. CDR3 loop: CASSPTGQGGKETQYF. As DNA, the CDR3 is TGTGCCAGCAGCCCAACGGGACAGGGGGGAAAAGAGACCCAGTACTTC. The whole variable domain, remainder taken from reference TRBV7-3 and TRBJ2-5, is GAGVSQTPSNKVTEKGKYVELRCDPISGHTALYWYRQSLGQGPEFLIYFQGTGAADDSGLPNDRFFAVRPEGSVSTLKIQRTERGDSAVYLCASSPTGQGGKETQYFGPGTRLLVL.